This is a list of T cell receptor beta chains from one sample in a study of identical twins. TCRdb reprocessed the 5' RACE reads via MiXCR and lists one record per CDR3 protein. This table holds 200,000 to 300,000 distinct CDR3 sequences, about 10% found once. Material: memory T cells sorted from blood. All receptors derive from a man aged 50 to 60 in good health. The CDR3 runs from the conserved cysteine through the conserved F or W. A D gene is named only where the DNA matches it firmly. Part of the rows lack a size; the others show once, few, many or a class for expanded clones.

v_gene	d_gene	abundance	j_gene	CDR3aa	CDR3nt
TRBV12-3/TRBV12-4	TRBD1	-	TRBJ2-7	CASSTGTGAGEQYF	TGTGCCAGCAGCACCGGGACAGGGGCGGGCGAGCAGTACTTC
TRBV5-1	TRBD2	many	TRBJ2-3	CASSPYLAGGGTDTQYF	TGCGCCAGCAGCCCCTACCTAGCGGGGGGGGGCACAGATACGCAGTATTTT
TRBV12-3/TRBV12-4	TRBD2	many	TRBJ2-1	CASSPTSGSFGEQFF	TGTGCCAGCAGTCCTACTAGCGGGAGTTTCGGTGAGCAGTTCTTC
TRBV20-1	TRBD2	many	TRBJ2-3	CSALGLAGVTDTQYF	TGCAGTGCTCTCGGACTAGCGGGGGTAACAGATACGCAGTATTTT
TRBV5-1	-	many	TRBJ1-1	CASNRADNTEAFF	TGCGCCAGCAATCGGGCAGATAACACTGAAGCTTTCTTT
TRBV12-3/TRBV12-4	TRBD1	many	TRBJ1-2	CASSWGGQGDGYTF	TGTGCCAGCAGTTGGGGCGGTCAGGGGGACGGCTACACCTTC
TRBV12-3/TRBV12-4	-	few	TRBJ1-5	CASSSPGTSQHF	TGTGCCAGCAGTTCCCCCGGGACTTCCCAGCATTTT
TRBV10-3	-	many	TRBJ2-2	CAALPGTSNTGELFF	TGTGCCGCATTGCCTGGGACATCGAACACCGGGGAGCTGTTTTTT
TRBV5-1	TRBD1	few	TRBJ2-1	CASKRGWDSHNEQFF	TGCGCCAGCAAACGGGGTTGGGACAGCCACAATGAGCAGTTCTTC
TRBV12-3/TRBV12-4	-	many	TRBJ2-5	CASSTGPETQYF	TGTGCCAGCAGTACCGGGCCGGAGACCCAGTACTTC
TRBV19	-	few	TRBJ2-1	CASSAPGRSSYNEQFF	TGTGCCAGTAGCGCGCCGGGACGAAGCTCCTACAATGAGCAGTTCTTC
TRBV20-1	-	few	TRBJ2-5	CSARTPGGSQYF	TGCAGTGCTAGAACCCCCGGTGGGTCCCAGTACTTC
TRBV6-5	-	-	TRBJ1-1	CASRLEHKTGYRTEAFF	TGTGCCAGCAGATTAGAGCACAAAACAGGGTATCGCACTGAAGCTTTCTTT
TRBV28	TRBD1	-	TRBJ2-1	CASSGRDRRYNEQFF	TGTGCCAGCAGCGGAAGGGACAGAAGATACAATGAGCAGTTCTTC
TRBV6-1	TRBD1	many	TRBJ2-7	CASRRRDSVSYEQYF	TGTGCCAGCAGACGCCGGGACAGCGTTTCCTACGAGCAGTACTTC
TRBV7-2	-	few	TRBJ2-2	CASSLGVITGELFF	TGTGCCAGCAGCTTAGGGGTAATCACCGGGGAGCTGTTTTTT
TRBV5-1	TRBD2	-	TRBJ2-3	CASSLGGIAGADTQYF	TGCGCCAGCAGCTTGGGGGGAATAGCGGGAGCTGATACGCAGTATTTT
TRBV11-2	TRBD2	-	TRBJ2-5	CASSPGGSGYQETQYF	TGTGCCAGCAGCCCCGGGGGGAGCGGGTACCAAGAGACCCAGTACTTC
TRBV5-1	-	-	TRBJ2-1	CASSSSGGHNEQFF	TGCGCCAGCAGCTCGTCGGGCGGACACAATGAGCAGTTCTTC
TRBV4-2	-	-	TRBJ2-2	CASSQMTRDGELFF	TGTGCCAGCAGCCAAATGACCCGGGACGGGGAGCTGTTTTTT
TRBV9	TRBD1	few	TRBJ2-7	CASSPPGTDDEQYF	TGTGCCAGCAGCCCCCCCGGGACAGATGACGAGCAGTACTTC
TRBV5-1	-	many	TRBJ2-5	CASSLASETQYF	TGCGCCAGCAGTCTAGCTTCGGAGACCCAGTACTTC
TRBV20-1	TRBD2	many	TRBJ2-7	CSARGTSGRDVWEQYF	TGCAGTGCTAGAGGGACTAGCGGGAGGGATGTGTGGGAGCAGTACTTC
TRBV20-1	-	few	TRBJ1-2	CSAAVGYYGYTF	TGCAGTGCCGCAGTCGGTTACTATGGCTACACCTTC
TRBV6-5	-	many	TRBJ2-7	CASSYLSGANEQYF	TGTGCCAGCAGTTACCTCTCGGGAGCTAACGAGCAGTACTTC
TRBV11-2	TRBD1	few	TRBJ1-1	CASSLQGANKAFF	TGTGCCAGCAGCTTACAGGGGGCGAACAAAGCTTTCTTT
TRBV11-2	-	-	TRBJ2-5	CASSLDTMRPGEETQYF	TGTGCCAGCAGCTTAGATACGATGAGGCCTGGGGAAGAGACCCAGTACTTC
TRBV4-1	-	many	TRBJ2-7	CASSQVQGTYEQYF	TGCGCCAGCAGCCAAGTGCAGGGTACCTACGAGCAGTACTTC
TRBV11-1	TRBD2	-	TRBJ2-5	CASRRIGSRREYGETQYF	TGTGCCAGCCGTCGTATCGGCTCGCGGCGGGAGTACGGGGAGACCCAGTACTTC
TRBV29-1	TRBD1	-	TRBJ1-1	CSARTGDWYTEAFF	TGCAGCGCCAGGACAGGGGATTGGTACACTGAAGCTTTCTTT
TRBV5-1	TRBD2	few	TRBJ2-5	CASSTGTSGGQETQYF	TGCGCCAGCAGCACGGGGACTAGCGGGGGGCAAGAGACCCAGTACTTC
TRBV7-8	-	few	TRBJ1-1	CASSQGRANTEAFF	TGTGCCAGCAGCCAGGGACGGGCGAACACTGAAGCTTTCTTT
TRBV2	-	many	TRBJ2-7	CASSEWSYEQYF	TGTGCCAGCAGTGAATGGTCCTACGAGCAGTACTTC
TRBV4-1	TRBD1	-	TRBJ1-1	CASSHAGGAGEKAFF	TGCGCCAGCAGCCATGCAGGGGGCGCGGGGGAAAAAGCTTTCTTT
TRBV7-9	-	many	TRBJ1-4	CASSHGGREGKLFF	TGTGCCAGCAGCCACGGGGGGCGTGAGGGAAAACTGTTTTTT
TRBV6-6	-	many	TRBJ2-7	CASSYSAGDLYF	TGTGCCAGCAGTTACTCGGCAGGGGATTTGTACTTC
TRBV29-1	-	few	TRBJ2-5	CSAETSDRYPRETQYF	TGCAGCGCTGAAACCTCAGACAGGTACCCAAGAGAGACCCAGTACTTC
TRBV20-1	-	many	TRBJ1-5	CSARAEGGQPQHF	TGCAGTGCTAGAGCGGAGGGGGGTCAGCCCCAGCATTTT
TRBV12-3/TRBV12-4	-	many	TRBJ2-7	CASSLRQVGGEQYF	TGTGCCAGCAGTTTACGTCAGGTAGGGGGGGAGCAGTACTTC
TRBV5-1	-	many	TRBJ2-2	CASSLAVQDTGELFF	TGCGCCAGCAGCTTGGCCGTACAAGACACCGGGGAGCTGTTTTTT
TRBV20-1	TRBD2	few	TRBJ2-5	CSARDSAGGQETQYF	TGCAGTGCTAGAGATTCAGCGGGAGGGCAAGAGACCCAGTACTTC
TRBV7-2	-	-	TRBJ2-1	CASSLVGVDNEQFF	TGTGCCAGCAGCTTAGTGGGAGTTGACAATGAGCAGTTCTTC
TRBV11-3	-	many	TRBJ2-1	CASSLDSYNEQFF	TGTGCCAGCAGCTTAGATTCTTACAATGAGCAGTTCTTC
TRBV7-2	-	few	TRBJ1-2	CASSLRQGGGDYGYTF	TGTGCCAGCAGCTTACGCCAGGGTGGGGGGGACTATGGCTACACCTTC
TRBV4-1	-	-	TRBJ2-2	CASSHRDVEGELFF	TGCGCCAGCAGCCATAGGGACGTCGAGGGGGAGCTGTTTTTT
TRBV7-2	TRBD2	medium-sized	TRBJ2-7	CASSPLTGGTYEQYF	TGTGCCAGCAGCCCCCTAACGGGGGGGACCTACGAGCAGTACTTC
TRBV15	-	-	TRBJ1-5	CATSQEWGSNQPQHF	TGTGCCACCAGCCAGGAATGGGGGAGCAATCAGCCCCAGCATTTT
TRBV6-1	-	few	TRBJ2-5	CASSGWQETQYF	TGTGCCAGTTCTGGCTGGCAAGAGACCCAGTACTTC
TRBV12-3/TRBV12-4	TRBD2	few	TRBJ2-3	CASNVAGAGPDTQYF	TGTGCCAGCAATGTAGCGGGAGCCGGGCCAGATACGCAGTATTTT
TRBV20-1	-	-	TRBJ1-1	CSASTNRDTEAFF	TGCAGTGCCTCGACAAACAGGGACACTGAAGCTTTCTTT
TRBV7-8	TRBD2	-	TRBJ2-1	CASSLVLTSGGASSYNEQFF	TGTGCCAGCAGCTTAGTGTTGACTAGCGGGGGGGCCTCTTCCTACAATGAGCAGTTCTTC